This T cell receptor (beta chain) comes out of a study of blood T cell repertoires in COVID-19. Study-wide context: Acute-phase and convalescent COVID-19 samples originated in the United States, Italy and Spain. PBMCs, B-cell-depleted T cells, or T cells were the source of the cDNA or gDNA that made up the material.

Enrolment of Seattle patients took place during active infection, and they were followed longitudinally. The V gene end was trimmed by 0 bases and the J gene end by 3 bases; junction bases not matched to a gene: 6. The CDR3 covers 18 residues. Germline CDR1 MNHEY, CDR2 SVGEGT. The authors' processing: Scientists estimated how many nucleated cells there were by amplifying reference gene primers. Sequencing used immunoSEQ multiplex PCR; TCRdb keeps in-frame clones, though not all of them. Clone size and the V and J calls come from that table; the DNA yielded D and trimming. The data hold tens of thousands of clones, with roughly four fifths observed a single time. In its sample, this clone was seen once.

The chain links TRBV6-2 or TRBV6-3 to TRBJ2-1; TRBD2 matches at 12 bases. The sample consisted of peripheral blood. The receptor was derived from a man between 60 and 75 years old with COVID-19, enrolled during active disease. The CDR3 protein is CASSYSPGLAGNYNEQFF. The CDR3 nucleotides read TGTGCCAGCAGTTACTCTCCTGGACTAGCGGGAAACTACAATGAGCAGTTCTTC.